This entry lists 21 T cell receptor beta chains sequenced from one sample in a study of CD8+CD57+ T cells in acquired aplastic anemia. Patients included in sequencing had previously demonstrated CD8+CD57+ cell expansion by flow cytometry. Genomic DNA provided the template from which TCR beta VDJ and CDR3 profiles were obtained. Via MiXCR, TCRdb re-called the reads, giving one row per CDR3 protein. The sample gives about 200,000 distinct CDR3 sequences, roughly two thirds of which show up once; around 60% is in the top ten. Sequences were obtained from sorted CD4+, CD8+, or CD8+CD57+ T cells (not recorded which) from PBMCs. The receptors here all came from a human donor with aplastic anemia.

This chain uses TRBV2 with TRBJ1-4, with D maybe TRBD1 (6 bases). V gave up 6 bases and J gave up 0 bases, with 11 bases separating them. Germline CDR1 SNHLY, CDR2 FYNNEI. CDR3 length equals 15 residues. The CDR3, as DNA: TGTGCCAGCAGGAGGGGGACAACAACTAATGAAAAACTGTTTTTT. Protein sequence: CASRRGTTTNEKLFF.

This clonotype was observed a few times. The rearrangement joins TRBV20-1 to TRBJ2-1, with a possible D match to TRBD2 (7 bases). Germline lookup yields CDR1 DFQATT and CDR2 SNEGSKA (reference sequence). The CDR3 has 13 residues. The germline V and J ends were trimmed by 5 bases and 7 bases, with 15 bases remaining between them. In nucleotides, the CDR3 is TGCAGTGCTCCTAGGGGGGGGCGGAATGAGCAGTTCTTC. It specifies CSAPRGGRNEQFF.

This clonotype was observed a few times. The chain is built from TRBV5-1 and TRBJ1-6; 9 nucleotides align to TRBD1. The CDR3 length is 15 residues. Germline trimming cut 3 bases from V and 6 bases from J; bases unmatched to any gene: 4. Germline-derived CDR1 and CDR2 are SGHRS and YFSETQ. CDR3 bases: TGCGCCAGCAGCTCGGGACAGGGACGTAATTCACCCCTCCACTTT. Residues: CASSSGQGRNSPLHF.

The chain joins TRBV2 to TRBJ2-2; tentatively, D is TRBD1 or TRBD2 (6 bases each). V was shortened by 5 bases and J by 0 bases, with 10 bases between the two germline ends. The germline V gene encodes CDR1 SNHLY and CDR2 FYNNEI. The CDR3 is 15 residues long. The CDR3 region has the DNA TGTGCCAGCAGTTTAAGGGGGGCGAACACCGGGGAGCTGTTTTTT. It is translated as CASSLRGANTGELFF.

The V gene is TRBV12-3 or TRBV12-4, the J gene TRBJ2-7; 8 bases are a match to TRBD1. CDR3 length equals 15 residues. The V segment lost 4 bases and the J segment 0 bases; nucleotides outside the gene matches: 5. In DNA form, the CDR3 reads TGTGCCAGCAGTTCTATAGGGACAGGCTCCTACGAGCAGTACTTC. Translating it yields CASSSIGTGSYEQYF.

This clonotype appeared a single time. The chain has TRBV5-1 and TRBJ1-1; possibly TRBD1 for D (6 bases). Germline-derived CDR1 and CDR2 are SGHRS and YFSETQ. This CDR3 has 14 residues. CDR3 sequence (DNA): TGCGACAGTAGCTCGGGACAAATGAACACTGAAGCTTTCTTT. Its translation: CDSSSGQMNTEAFF.

The CDR3 is CATLPRDRPSNYGYTF. In DNA, the CDR3 is TGTGCCACTCTCCCCCGGGACAGACCCTCTAACTATGGCTACACCTTC. The chain recombines TRBV19 with TRBJ1-2; 7 bases agree with TRBD1. V gave up 10 bases and J gave up 0 bases; unmatched junction bases: 14. The CDR3 runs 16 residues. Germline CDR1 LNHDA, CDR2 SQIVND (reference sequence).

V is TRBV5-1 and J is TRBJ2-3; TRBD2 matches at 10 bases. V shed 4 bases, J shed 4 bases, and the junction held 9 bases outside the gene matches. The length of the CDR3 is 16 residues. In germline, CDR1 is SGHRS, CDR2 YFSETQ. The CDR3 DNA is TGCGCCAGCAGCACCGGACTAGCGGAGATCGCAGATACGCAGTATTTT. Its protein is CASSTGLAEIADTQYF.

A note on this clonotype: A read error may produce the germline difference seen at one junction end. The chain couples TRBV7-3 to TRBJ2-7; 7 bases map to TRBD2. This CDR3 has 15 amino acids. Germline CDR1 is SGHTA and CDR2 is FQGTGA. For the CDR3, the DNA is TGTGCCAGCAGCGCGGGACTGGGGGGGGTCTACGGGCAGTACTTC. Amino acid sequence: CASSAGLGGVYGQYF.

The chain joins TRBV19 to TRBJ2-7; possible D gene TRBD1, 6 bases. The CDR3 covers 14 residues. The V and J ends lost 3 bases and 0 bases respectively, with 9 bases between them. The germline V gene encodes CDR1 LNHDA and CDR2 SQIVND (reference sequence). CDR3 residues: CASSMGAVSYEQYF. CDR3 coding DNA: TGTGCCAGTAGTATGGGGGCCGTCTCCTACGAGCAGTACTTC.

The CDR3 region has the DNA TGCAGTGCCGTGGACCCACCCTACAATGAGCAGTTCTTC. Amino acids: CSAVDPPYNEQFF. This rearrangement joins TRBV20-1 to TRBJ2-1; D gene uncertain. Germline values: CDR1 DFQATT, CDR2 SNEGSKA (reference sequence). V lost 6 bases to trimming and J lost 2 bases, with 11 bases between them. CDR3 size: 13 residues.

This CDR3 reads CASSPRGGAVTPYMYNEQFF. The CDR3 DNA reads TGCGCCAGCAGCCCGCGGGGGGGTGCAGTGACACCCTATATGTACAATGAGCAGTTCTTC. The chain joins TRBV5-1 to TRBJ2-1; the match to TRBD2 covers 9 bases. After removal of 4 bases from V and 4 bases from J, the junction contained 21 bases not matched to a gene. Germline CDR1 SGHRS, CDR2 YFSETQ. The CDR3 spans 20 residues.

The chain employs TRBV2 and TRBJ1-1, with D tentatively TRBD1 (5 bases). Germline loops: CDR1 SNHLY, CDR2 FYNNEI. Trimming removed 9 bases at V and 0 bases at J, with 14 bases between. This CDR3 contains 14 residues. CDR3 bases: TGTGCCAGTGTTCTGGAGGGGATGAACACTGAAGCTTTCTTT. Its protein is CASVLEGMNTEAFF.

This clonotype has at least ten counts. The rearrangement joins TRBV6-1 to TRBJ1-1; TRBD1 matches 7 bases. This CDR3 is built from 13 residues. Germline V gives CDR1 MNHNS, CDR2 SASEGT. V shed 10 bases, J shed 7 bases, and the junction held 12 bases outside the gene matches. The CDR3 is CAILRQGKDEAFF. The CDR3 DNA follows: TGTGCCATCCTAAGACAGGGCAAAGATGAAGCTTTCTTT.

A few counts support this clonotype. V is TRBV7-2 and J is TRBJ2-1; 10 nucleotides line up with TRBD2. V lost 5 bases and J lost 6; bases outside the gene matches: 10. The CDR3 totals 16 residues. CDR1 and CDR2 (germline): SGHTA, FQGNSA. Written as DNA, the CDR3 is TGTGCCAGCAGCCCCCGGCGGAGCGGGAGGGCCAATGAGCAGTTCTTC. Its protein product is CASSPRRSGRANEQFF.

This clonotype showed up just a few times. The chain has TRBV2 and TRBJ1-5, with TRBD1 identical over 7 bases. The CDR3 has 14 residues. Germline V gene lookup returns CDR1 SNHLY and CDR2 FYNNEI. V dropped 7 bases and J dropped 3; count of bases not matched to a gene: 6. The CDR3 here is CASNQQGNNQPQHF. In nucleotides, the CDR3 is TGTGCCAGCAACCAACAGGGGAACAATCAGCCCCAGCATTTT. Drawing the rest from reference TRBV2 and TRBJ1-5, the complete variable domain is EPEVTQTPSHQVTQMGQEVILRCVPISNHLYFYWYRQILGQKVEFLVSFYNNEISEKSEIFDDQFSVERPDGSNFTLKIRSTKLEDSAMYFCASNQQGNNQPQHFGDGTRLSIL.

This clonotype was seen a handful of times. The genes are TRBV29-1 and TRBJ2-3, with D possibly matching TRBD1 (6 bases). The germline V and J ends were trimmed by 4 bases and 3 bases, with 11 bases remaining between them. The CDR3 length is 13 residues. Germline V gene data show CDR1 as SQVTM and CDR2 as ANQGSEA. Written as DNA, the CDR3 is TGCAGCGTTGGAGGGGGACCAACAGATACGCAGTATTTT. This sequence encodes CSVGGGPTDTQYF.

The sample holds a few counts of this clonotype. This chain joins TRBV10-3 and TRBJ2-7, with TRBD2 matching over 10 bases. Germline values: CDR1 ENHRY, CDR2 SYGVKD. V shed 3 bases, J shed 2 bases, and the junction held 13 bases outside the gene matches. CDR3 length: 18 amino acids. CDR3 coding DNA: TGTGCCATCAGTGAAAAGGCTAGCGGGAGAGGCAGCGCCTACGAGCAGTACTTC. Protein: CAISEKASGRGSAYEQYF.

The chain joins TRBV6-4 to TRBJ2-2; the D call may be TRBD1 or TRBD2 (5 bases each). V lost 2 bases, J lost 4 bases, and 17 bases lay in between. The CDR3 consists of 17 residues. Germline V lookup: CDR1 MRHNA, CDR2 SNTAGT. The chain's CDR3 is CASSDRPVGEGTGELFF. The CDR3 DNA follows: TGTGCCAGCAGTGACCGCCCGGTGGGGGAAGGCACCGGGGAGCTGTTTTTT.

V and J are TRBV25-1 and TRBJ2-1; weak D call: TRBD1 (5 bases). V lost 6 bases to trimming and J lost 3 bases, with 12 bases between them. The CDR3 extends over 14 amino acids. CDR1 is MGHDK, CDR2 SYGVNS, per germline. CDR3 bases: TGTGCCAGCAGGGACCAGGGTGGCTACAATGAGCAGTTCTTC. This gives the protein CASRDQGGYNEQFF.

This rearrangement joins TRBV10-1 to TRBJ2-5, with D uncertain. Germline CDR1 is WNHNN and CDR2 is SYGVQD (reference sequence). The V end was cut by 6 bases, the J end by 5 bases, with 13 bases between. This CDR3 comprises 13 residues. DNA of the CDR3: TGCGCCAGCAGCCAACAAGCTACTGAGACCCAGTACTTC. It encodes CASSQQATETQYF.